The 19 T cell receptor beta chains in this list originate from one sample, sequenced in a study of blood T cell repertoires in COVID-19. Assay used: immunoSEQ multiplex PCR; TCRdb lists only in-frame clones, some missing. The top ten clones hold approximately 2.7% of a sample with 140,000 to 150,000 clones, around four fifths of them seen once. Material: peripheral blood. Receptor source: a woman in her forties with active or convalescent COVID-19.

Only a few counts were recorded for this clone. V gene TRBV29-1 combines with J gene TRBJ1-2; perhaps TRBD1 as D (6 bases). Germline CDR1 and CDR2: SQVTM and ANQGSEA. The CDR3 loop spans 12 amino acids. V gave up 6 bases and J gave up 3 bases, with 11 bases separating them. The CDR3 region has the DNA TGCAGCGTGGGGGCAGGGGACTATGGCTACACCTTC. Translated: CSVGAGDYGYTF.

The chain has TRBV3-1 (or the pseudogene TRBV3-2) and TRBJ2-1; 8 nucleotides match TRBD2. The V segment lost 4 bases and the J segment 4 bases; nucleotides outside the gene matches: 12. There are 17 residues in the CDR3. Per germline, CDR1 LGHDT and CDR2 YNNKEL (reference sequence). DNA of the CDR3: TGTGCCAGCAGCCCCGTAGGGACTAGAGGGCCGTACAATGAGCAGTTCTTC. This encodes CASSPVGTRGPYNEQFF.

This chain uses TRBV19 with TRBJ1-1; 11 bases fit TRBD1. The CDR3 is made up of 16 amino acids. The V segment lost 6 bases and the J segment 0 bases; nucleotides outside the gene matches: 6. Germline V gene lookup returns CDR1 LNHDA and CDR2 SQIVND (reference sequence). DNA of the CDR3: TGTGCCAGTAGCCGGGACAGGGGGGGGTTGAACACTGAAGCTTTCTTT. Its protein is CASSRDRGGLNTEAFF.

The V gene is TRBV7-9, the J gene TRBJ1-1, with unresolved D. V was trimmed by 1 base and J by 1 base, leaving 4 bases between them. The CDR3 is 13 amino acids. Germline V gene lookup returns CDR1 SEHNR and CDR2 FQNEAQ (reference sequence). This chain's CDR3 is CASSLGANTEAFF. The CDR3 DNA is TGTGCCAGCAGCTTAGGGGCGAACACTGAAGCTTTCTTT.

This chain uses TRBV6-6 with TRBJ2-2; no definite D call. The V end was cut by 0 bases, the J end by 7 bases, with 9 bases between. Looked up from germline, CDR1 is MNHNY and CDR2 is SVGAGI (reference sequence). The CDR3 is 14 residues long. The CDR3: CASSYSTGYGELFF. The DNA of the CDR3 is TGTGCCAGCAGTTACTCGACCGGGTACGGGGAGCTGTTTTTT.

The V and J genes are TRBV7-2 and TRBJ2-5; D possibly corresponds to TRBD1 (7 bases). V was shortened by 5 bases and J by 7 bases, with 17 bases between the two germline ends. In germline, CDR1 is SGHTA, CDR2 FQGNSA. CDR3 length equals 14 residues. As DNA, the CDR3 is TGTGCCAGCAGCCCGACAGGGACTCCCTCGACCCAGTACTTC. It yields the protein CASSPTGTPSTQYF. The full variable domain, completed using reference TRBV7-2 and TRBJ2-5, is GAGVSQSPSNKVTEKGKDVELRCDPISGHTALYWYRQSLGQGLEFLIYFQGNSAPDKSGLPSDRFSAERTGGSVSTLTIQRTQQEDSAVYLCASSPTGTPSTQYFGPGTRLLVL.

The chain recombines TRBV10-2 with TRBJ2-2, with 10 bases matching TRBD2. V lost 5 bases, J lost 6 bases, and 6 bases stayed unmatched. This CDR3 is built from 15 residues. CDR1 and CDR2 (germline): WSHSY, SAAADI. CDR3 residues: CASSKRGGYPGELFF. The CDR3 DNA is TGCGCCAGCAGTAAGCGGGGGGGCTATCCCGGGGAGCTGTTTTTT.

V gene TRBV14 combines with J gene TRBJ2-4, with 12 bases identical to TRBD2. Germline V lookup: CDR1 SGHDN, CDR2 FVKESK. The CDR3 totals 18 residues. V lost 1 base and J lost 2; bases outside the gene matches: 6. The CDR3 nucleotides read TGTGCCAGCAGCCAAGCGTGGACTAGCGGGGCCTCCAAAAACATTCAGTACTTC. It translates to CASSQAWTSGASKNIQYF.

The chain is built from TRBV18 and TRBJ1-5; no clear D gene. V was clipped by 1 base and J by 6 bases, with 7 bases between them. Germline V gives CDR1 KGHSH, CDR2 LQKENI. The CDR3 extends over 13 amino acids. Written as DNA, the CDR3 is TGTGCCAGCTCACCACAGACACGTCAGCCCCAGCATTTT. It encodes CASSPQTRQPQHF.

V usage is TRBV30 and J usage is TRBJ1-5, with D tentatively TRBD1 (5 bases). Deletions cut 0 bases from V and 5 bases from J, with 8 bases between. Per germline, CDR1 GTSNPN and CDR2 SVGIG (reference sequence). CDR3 size: 13 residues. CDR3 DNA: TGTGCCTGGAGTGTACAAGGGGATCAGCCCCAGCATTTT. It yields the protein CAWSVQGDQPQHF. Supplemented by reference TRBV30 and TRBJ1-5, the full variable domain reads SQTIHQWPATLVQPVGSPLSLECTVEGTSNPNLYWYRQAAGRGLQLLFYSVGIGQISSEVPQNLSASRPQDRQFILSSKKLLLSDSGFYLCAWSVQGDQPQHFGDGTRLSIL.

This chain uses TRBV10-1 with TRBJ1-4, with D possibly TRBD1 on 5 matching bases. Trimming cost V 7 bases and J 4 bases, with 10 bases left between them. Germline CDR1 is WNHNN and CDR2 is SYGVQD (reference sequence). The CDR3 is 13 amino acids. CDR3 region: CASTGGDNEKLFF. CDR3 nucleotide sequence: TGCGCCAGCACCGGAGGGGATAATGAAAAACTGTTTTTT.

The J gene is TRBJ2-7, the V gene TRBV19; TRBD1 matches 8 bases. With 4 bases clipped from V and 6 bases from J, the junction kept 8 bases outside the gene matches. This CDR3 contains 14 residues. Germline CDR1 LNHDA, CDR2 SQIVND (reference sequence). The CDR3, as DNA: TGTGCCAGTAGTACCGGGACAGGCTTGGGCGAGCAGTACTTC. It encodes CASSTGTGLGEQYF. Full variable domain (outside the CDR3, taken from reference TRBV19 and TRBJ2-7): DGGITQSPKYLFRKEGQNVTLSCEQNLNHDAMYWYRQDPGQGLRLIYYSQIVNDFQKGDIAEGYSVSREKKESFPLTVTSAQKNPTAFYLCASSTGTGLGEQYFGPGTRLTVT.

This sequence joins TRBV30 and TRBJ1-6; TRBD1 matches 9 bases. The CDR3 spans 14 residues. V shed 5 bases, J shed 10 bases, and the junction held 9 bases outside the gene matches. Germline values: CDR1 GTSNPN, CDR2 SVGIG (reference sequence). The CDR3 here is CAWQGQGFYSPLHF. The CDR3 coding sequence is TGTGCCTGGCAGGGACAGGGTTTCTACTCACCCCTCCACTTT.

The chain combines TRBV29-1 with TRBJ2-7; 9 bases line up with TRBD1. This CDR3 contains 14 residues. V shed 1 base and J 6 bases; nucleotides not matched to a gene: 7. In germline, CDR1 is SQVTM, CDR2 ANQGSEA. The CDR3 DNA follows: TGCAGCGTTGAAGCCGGGACAGGGCTTCGCGAGCAGTACTTC. It codes for CSVEAGTGLREQYF.

The chain joins TRBV7-2 to TRBJ1-1; a weak D match, TRBD1 (5 bases). Trimming cost V 0 bases and J 1 base, with 9 bases left between them. The CDR3 contains 15 residues. In germline, CDR1 is SGHTA, CDR2 FQGNSA. CDR3 bases: TGTGCCAGCAGCTTAGCGGACACGAGGAACACTGAAGCTTTCTTT. Protein: CASSLADTRNTEAFF.

The genes are TRBV6-1 and TRBJ1-6, with a possible D match to TRBD1 (5 bases). CDR3 length: 15 amino acids. V lost 0 bases and J 11 bases, leaving 14 bases between the germline ends. The germline CDR1 and CDR2 sequences are MNHNS and SASEGT. CDR3 bases: TGTGCCAGCAGTGAAGCGAACAGGCGGGATGCACCCCTCCACTTT. Translation: CASSEANRRDAPLHF.

This clone was seen a handful of times. The chain joins TRBV18 to TRBJ2-5; no reliable D call. The germline V gene encodes CDR1 KGHSH and CDR2 LQKENI. V was trimmed by 5 bases and J by 2 bases, leaving 21 bases between them. This CDR3 region has 17 residues. This chain's CDR3 is CASSDWQRGETQETQYF. The CDR3 DNA is TGTGCCAGCTCAGATTGGCAACGTGGCGAGACTCAAGAGACCCAGTACTTC.

CDR3 residues: CASSGSQGGEQFF. The DNA for the CDR3 is TGCGCCAGCTCCGGAAGCCAGGGGGGTGAGCAGTTCTTC. V is TRBV5-1 and J is TRBJ2-1; possibly TRBD1 for D (7 bases). The V end was cut by 7 bases, the J end by 9 bases, with 17 bases between. The CDR3 has 13 amino acids. In germline, CDR1 is SGHRS, CDR2 YFSETQ.

This chain uses TRBV9 with TRBJ1-1; a possible D gene is TRBD1 (6 bases). Between the trimmed V and J ends, which lost 3 bases and 0 bases, there was a span of 12 bases. The CDR3 is made up of 15 amino acids. CDR1 SGDLS and CDR2 YYNGEE come from the germline V gene. CDR3 nucleotides: TGTGCCAGCAGCGCAAGAGGACAGCTGAACACTGAAGCTTTCTTT. The encoded protein is CASSARGQLNTEAFF.